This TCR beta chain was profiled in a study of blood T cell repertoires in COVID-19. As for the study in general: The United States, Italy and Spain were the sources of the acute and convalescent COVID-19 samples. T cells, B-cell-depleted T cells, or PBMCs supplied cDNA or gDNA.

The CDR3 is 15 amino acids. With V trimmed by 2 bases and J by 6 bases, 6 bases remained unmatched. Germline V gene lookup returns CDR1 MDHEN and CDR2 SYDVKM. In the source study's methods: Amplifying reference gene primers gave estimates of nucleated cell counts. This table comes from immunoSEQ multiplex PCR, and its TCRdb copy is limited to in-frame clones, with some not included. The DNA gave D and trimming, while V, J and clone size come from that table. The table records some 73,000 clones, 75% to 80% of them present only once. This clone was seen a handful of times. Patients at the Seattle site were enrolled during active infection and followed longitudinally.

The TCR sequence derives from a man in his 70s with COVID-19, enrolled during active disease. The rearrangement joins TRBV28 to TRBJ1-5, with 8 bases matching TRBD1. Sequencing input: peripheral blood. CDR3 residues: CASSLPTGDIQPQHF. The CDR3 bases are TGTGCCAGCAGTTTACCGACAGGGGATATTCAGCCCCAGCATTTT.